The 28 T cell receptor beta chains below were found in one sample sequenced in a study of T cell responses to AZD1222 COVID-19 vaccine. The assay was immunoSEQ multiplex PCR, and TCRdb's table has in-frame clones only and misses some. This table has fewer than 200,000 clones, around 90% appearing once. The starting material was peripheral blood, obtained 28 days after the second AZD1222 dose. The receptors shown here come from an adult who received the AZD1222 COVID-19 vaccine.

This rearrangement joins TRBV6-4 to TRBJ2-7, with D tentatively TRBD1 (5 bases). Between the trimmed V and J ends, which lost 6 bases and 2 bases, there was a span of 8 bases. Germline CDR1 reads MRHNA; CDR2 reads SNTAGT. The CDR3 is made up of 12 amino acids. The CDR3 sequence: CASRDITYEQYF. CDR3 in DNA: TGTGCCAGCAGGGACATAACCTACGAGCAGTACTTC.

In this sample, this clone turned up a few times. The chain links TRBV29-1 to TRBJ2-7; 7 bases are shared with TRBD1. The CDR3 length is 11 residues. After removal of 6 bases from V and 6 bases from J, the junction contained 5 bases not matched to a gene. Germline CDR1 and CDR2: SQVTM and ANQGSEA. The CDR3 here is CSVVTGFEQYF. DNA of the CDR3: TGCAGCGTCGTGACAGGGTTCGAGCAGTACTTC.

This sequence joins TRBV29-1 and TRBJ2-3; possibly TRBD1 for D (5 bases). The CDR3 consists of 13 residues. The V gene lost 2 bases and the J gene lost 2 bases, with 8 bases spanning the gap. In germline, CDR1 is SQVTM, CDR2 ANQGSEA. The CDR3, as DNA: TGCAGCGTTGAACGCAGGGACACAGATACGCAGTATTTT. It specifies CSVERRDTDTQYF.

CDR3: CASSLGMGGLVSYEQYF. Written as DNA, the CDR3 is TGTGCCAGCAGCCTTGGAATGGGGGGACTCGTCTCCTACGAGCAGTACTTC. The chain has TRBV7-9 and TRBJ2-7, with TRBD2 as a possible D gene (6 bases). The CDR3 sequence is 17 residues long. The germline V and J ends were trimmed by 5 bases and 0 bases, with 20 bases remaining between them. Germline V gives CDR1 SEHNR, CDR2 FQNEAQ (reference sequence).

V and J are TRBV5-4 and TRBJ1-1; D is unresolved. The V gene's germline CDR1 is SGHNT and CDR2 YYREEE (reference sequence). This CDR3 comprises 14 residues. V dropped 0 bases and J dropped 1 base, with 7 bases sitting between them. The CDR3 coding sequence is TGTGCCAGCAGCTTGGGGCAGGCGAACACTGAAGCTTTCTTT. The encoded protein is CASSLGQANTEAFF.

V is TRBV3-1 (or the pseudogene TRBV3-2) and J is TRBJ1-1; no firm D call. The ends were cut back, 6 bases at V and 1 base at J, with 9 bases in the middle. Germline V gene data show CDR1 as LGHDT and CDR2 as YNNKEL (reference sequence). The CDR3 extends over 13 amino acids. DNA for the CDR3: TGTGCCAGCAGGCGGACGGGGAACACTGAAGCTTTCTTT. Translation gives CASRRTGNTEAFF.

The CDR3 loop is CASSSIPTGVSGNTIYF. The CDR3 coding sequence is TGTGCCAGCAGCTCCATTCCGACGGGGGTCTCTGGAAACACCATATATTTT. The chain carries TRBV7-8 and TRBJ1-3; TRBD1 is a possible D gene (5 bases). This CDR3 has 17 amino acids. CDR1 and CDR2 from the germline V gene are SGHVS and FQNEAQ. V was trimmed by 4 bases and J by 0 bases, leaving 16 bases between them.

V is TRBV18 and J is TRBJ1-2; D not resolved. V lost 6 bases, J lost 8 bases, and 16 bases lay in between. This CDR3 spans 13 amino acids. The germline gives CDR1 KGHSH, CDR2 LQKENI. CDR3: CASSRGPRSGYTF. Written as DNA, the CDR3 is TGTGCCAGCTCTCGCGGACCGCGGAGCGGCTACACCTTC.

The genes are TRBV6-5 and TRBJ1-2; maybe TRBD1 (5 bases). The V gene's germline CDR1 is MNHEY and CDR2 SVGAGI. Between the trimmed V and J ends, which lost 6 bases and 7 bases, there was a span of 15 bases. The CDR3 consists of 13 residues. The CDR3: CASSDWSGVGYTF. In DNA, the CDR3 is TGTGCCAGCAGCGATTGGTCGGGGGTTGGCTACACCTTC.

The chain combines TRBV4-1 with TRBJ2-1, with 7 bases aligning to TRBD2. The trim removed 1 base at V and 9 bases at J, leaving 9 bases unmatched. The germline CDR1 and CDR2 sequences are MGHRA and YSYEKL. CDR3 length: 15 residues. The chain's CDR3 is CASSQGGGGIFEQFF. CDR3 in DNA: TGCGCCAGCAGCCAAGGTGGCGGGGGTATCTTTGAGCAGTTCTTC.

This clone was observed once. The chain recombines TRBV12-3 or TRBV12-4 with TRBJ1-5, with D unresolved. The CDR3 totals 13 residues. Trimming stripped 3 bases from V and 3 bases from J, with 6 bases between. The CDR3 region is CASSFDVNQPQHF. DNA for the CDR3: TGTGCCAGCAGTTTTGACGTCAATCAGCCCCAGCATTTT.

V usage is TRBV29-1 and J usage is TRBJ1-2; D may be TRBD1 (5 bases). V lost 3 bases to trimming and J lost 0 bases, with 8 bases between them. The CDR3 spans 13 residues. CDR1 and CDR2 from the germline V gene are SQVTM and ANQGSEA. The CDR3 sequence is CSVETVANYGYTF. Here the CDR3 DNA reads TGCAGCGTTGAGACAGTAGCTAACTATGGCTACACCTTC.

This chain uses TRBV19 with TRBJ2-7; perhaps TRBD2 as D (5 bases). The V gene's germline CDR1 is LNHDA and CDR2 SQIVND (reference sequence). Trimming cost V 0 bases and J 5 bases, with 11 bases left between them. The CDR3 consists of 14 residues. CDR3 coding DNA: TGTGCCAGTAGTATAGATGGGCTAGCAGACGAGCAGTACTTC. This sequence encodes CASSIDGLADEQYF.

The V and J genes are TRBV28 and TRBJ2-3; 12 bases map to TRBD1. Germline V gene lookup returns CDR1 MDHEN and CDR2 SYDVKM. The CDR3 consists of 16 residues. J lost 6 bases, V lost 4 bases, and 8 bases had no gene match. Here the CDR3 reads CASSSPGQGASDTQYF. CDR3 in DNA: TGTGCCAGCAGTTCCCCGGGACAGGGGGCGTCGGATACGCAGTATTTT.

CDR3: CASSLGQGENTEAFF. In DNA form, the CDR3 reads TGTGCCAGCAGCCTAGGACAGGGGGAGAACACTGAAGCTTTCTTT. The V and J genes are TRBV4-2 and TRBJ1-1; 10 nucleotides agree with TRBD1. The CDR3 is 15 residues long. The V and J ends lost 4 bases and 1 base, in that order; junction bases with no gene match: 3. Germline V CDR1 and CDR2: LGHNA, YNFKEQ.

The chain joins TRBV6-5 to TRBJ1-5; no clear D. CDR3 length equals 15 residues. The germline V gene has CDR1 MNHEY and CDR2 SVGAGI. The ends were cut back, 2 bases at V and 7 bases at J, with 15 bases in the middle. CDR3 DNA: TGTGCCAGCAGTTACAGCCCGGGAGTAGGACAGCCCCAGCATTTT. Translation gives CASSYSPGVGQPQHF.

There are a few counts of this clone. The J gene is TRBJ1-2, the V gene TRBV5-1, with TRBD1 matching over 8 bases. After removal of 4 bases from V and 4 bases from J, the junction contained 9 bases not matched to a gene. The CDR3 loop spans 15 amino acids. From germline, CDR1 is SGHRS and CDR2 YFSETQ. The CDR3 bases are TGCGCCAGCAGCCTCTCCGGGACAGGAGGCTATGGCTACACCTTC. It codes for CASSLSGTGGYGYTF.

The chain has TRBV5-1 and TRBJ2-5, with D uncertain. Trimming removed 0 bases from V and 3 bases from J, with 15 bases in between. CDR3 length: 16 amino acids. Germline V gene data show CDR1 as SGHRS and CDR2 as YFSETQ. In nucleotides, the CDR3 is TGCGCCAGCAGCTTGGTCGTGTTATCAGATAAAGAGACCCAGTACTTC. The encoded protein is CASSLVVLSDKETQYF. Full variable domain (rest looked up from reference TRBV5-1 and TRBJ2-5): KAGVTQTPRYLIKTRGQQVTLSCSPISGHRSVSWYQQTPGQGLQFLFEYFSETQRNKGNFPGRFSGRQFSNSRSEMNVSTLELGDSALYLCASSLVVLSDKETQYFGPGTRLLVL.

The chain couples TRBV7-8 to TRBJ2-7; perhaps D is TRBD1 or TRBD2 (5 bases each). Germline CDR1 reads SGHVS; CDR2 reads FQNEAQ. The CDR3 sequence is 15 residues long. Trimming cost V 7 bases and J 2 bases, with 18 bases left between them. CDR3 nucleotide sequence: TGTGCCAGCACCCCATCGTGGGGGACGACCTACGAGCAGTACTTC. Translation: CASTPSWGTTYEQYF. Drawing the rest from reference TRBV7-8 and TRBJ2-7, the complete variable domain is GAGVSQSPRYKVAKRGQDVALRCDPISGHVSLFWYQQALGQGPEFLTYFQNEAQLDKSGLPSDRFFAERPEGSVSTLKIQRTQQEDSAVYLCASTPSWGTTYEQYFGPGTRLTVT.

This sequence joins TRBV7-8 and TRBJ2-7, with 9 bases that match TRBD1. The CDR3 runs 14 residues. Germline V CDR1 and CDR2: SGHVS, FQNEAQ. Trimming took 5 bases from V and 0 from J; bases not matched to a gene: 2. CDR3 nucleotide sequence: TGTGCCAGCAGCCCACAGGGGGCCTCCTACGAGCAGTACTTC. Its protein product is CASSPQGASYEQYF.

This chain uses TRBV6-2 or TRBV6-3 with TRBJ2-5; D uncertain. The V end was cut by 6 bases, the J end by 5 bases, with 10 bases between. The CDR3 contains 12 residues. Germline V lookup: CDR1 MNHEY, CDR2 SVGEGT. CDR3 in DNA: TGTGCCAGCAGCCCCCTGGAGGAGACCCAGTACTTC. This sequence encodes CASSPLEETQYF.

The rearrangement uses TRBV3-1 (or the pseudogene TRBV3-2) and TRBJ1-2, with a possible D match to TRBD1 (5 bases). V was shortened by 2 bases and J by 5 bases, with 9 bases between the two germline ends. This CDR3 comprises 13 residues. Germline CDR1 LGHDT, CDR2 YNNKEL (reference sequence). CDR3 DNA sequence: TGTGCCAGCAGCCAACTCAGGGCTTATGGCTACACCTTC. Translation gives CASSQLRAYGYTF.

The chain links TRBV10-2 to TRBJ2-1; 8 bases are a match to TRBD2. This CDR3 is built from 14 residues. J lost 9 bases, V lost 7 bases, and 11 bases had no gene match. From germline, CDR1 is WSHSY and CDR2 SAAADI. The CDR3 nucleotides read TGCGCCAGCACTGACCCGGGGGGGTGGGGTGAGCAGTTCTTC. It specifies CASTDPGGWGEQFF.

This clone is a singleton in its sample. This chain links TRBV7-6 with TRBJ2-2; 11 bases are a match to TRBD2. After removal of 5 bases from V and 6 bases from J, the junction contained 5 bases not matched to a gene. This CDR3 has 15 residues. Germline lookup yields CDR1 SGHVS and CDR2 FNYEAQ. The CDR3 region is CASSPASGGPGELFF. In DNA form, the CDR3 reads TGTGCCAGCAGCCCCGCTAGCGGGGGGCCCGGGGAGCTGTTTTTT.

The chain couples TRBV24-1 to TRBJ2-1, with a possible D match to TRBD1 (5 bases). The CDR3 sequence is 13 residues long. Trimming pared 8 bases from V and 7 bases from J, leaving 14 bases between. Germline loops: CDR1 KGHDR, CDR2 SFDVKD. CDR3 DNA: TGTGCCACCATGGGCAGACAGAAAAATGAGCAGTTCTTC. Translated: CATMGRQKNEQFF.

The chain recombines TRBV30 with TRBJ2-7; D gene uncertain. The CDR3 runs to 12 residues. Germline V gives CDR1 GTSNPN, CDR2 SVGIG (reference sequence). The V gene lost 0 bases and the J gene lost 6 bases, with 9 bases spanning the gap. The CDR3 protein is CAWSVSSPEQYF. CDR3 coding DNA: TGTGCCTGGAGTGTATCCTCTCCCGAGCAGTACTTC.

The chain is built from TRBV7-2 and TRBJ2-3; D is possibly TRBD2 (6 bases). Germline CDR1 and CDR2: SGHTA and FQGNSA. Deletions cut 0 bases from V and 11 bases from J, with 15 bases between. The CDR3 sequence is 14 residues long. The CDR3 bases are TGTGCCAGCAGCTTAGCCCGTTCCGGGACTTTGCAGTATTTT. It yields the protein CASSLARSGTLQYF. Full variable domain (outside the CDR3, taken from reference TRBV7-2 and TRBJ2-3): GAGVSQSPSNKVTEKGKDVELRCDPISGHTALYWYRQSLGQGLEFLIYFQGNSAPDKSGLPSDRFSAERTGGSVSTLTIQRTQQEDSAVYLCASSLARSGTLQYFGPGTRLTVL.

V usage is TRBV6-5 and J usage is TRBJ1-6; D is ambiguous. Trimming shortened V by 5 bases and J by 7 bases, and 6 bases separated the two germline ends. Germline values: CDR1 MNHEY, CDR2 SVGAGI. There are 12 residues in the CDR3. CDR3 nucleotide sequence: TGTGCCAGCAGTCCGCTCAATTCACCCCTCCACTTT. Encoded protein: CASSPLNSPLHF.